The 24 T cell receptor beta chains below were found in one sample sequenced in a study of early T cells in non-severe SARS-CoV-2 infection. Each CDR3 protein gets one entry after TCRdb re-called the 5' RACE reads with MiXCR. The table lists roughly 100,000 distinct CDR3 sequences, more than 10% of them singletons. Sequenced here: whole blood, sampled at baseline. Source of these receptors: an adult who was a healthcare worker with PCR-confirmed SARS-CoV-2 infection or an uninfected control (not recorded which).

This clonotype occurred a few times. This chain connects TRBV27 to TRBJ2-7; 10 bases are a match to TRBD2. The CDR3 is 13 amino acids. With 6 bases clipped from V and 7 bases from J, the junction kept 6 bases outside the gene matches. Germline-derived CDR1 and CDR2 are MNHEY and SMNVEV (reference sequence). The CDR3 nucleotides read TGTGCCAGCAGAGTAGCGGGAGGTAGGGAGCAGTACTTC. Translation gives CASRVAGGREQYF.

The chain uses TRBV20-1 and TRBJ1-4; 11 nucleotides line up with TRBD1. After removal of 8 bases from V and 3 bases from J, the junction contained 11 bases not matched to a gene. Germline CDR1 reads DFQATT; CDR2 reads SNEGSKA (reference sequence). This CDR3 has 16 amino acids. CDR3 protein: CSSPGAGQGANEKLFF. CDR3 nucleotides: TGCAGTTCGCCCGGGGCGGGACAGGGGGCTAATGAAAAACTGTTTTTT.

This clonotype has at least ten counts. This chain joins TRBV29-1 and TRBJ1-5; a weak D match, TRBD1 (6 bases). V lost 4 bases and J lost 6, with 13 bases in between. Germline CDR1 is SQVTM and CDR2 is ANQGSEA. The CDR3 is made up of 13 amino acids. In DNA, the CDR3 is TGCAGCGTTGCACAGGGAGTTGGTCAGCCCCAGCATTTT. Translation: CSVAQGVGQPQHF.

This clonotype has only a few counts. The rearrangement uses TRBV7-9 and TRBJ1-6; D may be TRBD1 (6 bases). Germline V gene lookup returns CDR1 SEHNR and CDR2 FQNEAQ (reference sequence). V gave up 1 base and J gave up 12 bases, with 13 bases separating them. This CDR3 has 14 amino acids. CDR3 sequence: CASSLVGDKEPLHF. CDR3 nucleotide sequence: TGTGCCAGCAGCTTAGTAGGGGACAAAGAACCCCTCCACTTT. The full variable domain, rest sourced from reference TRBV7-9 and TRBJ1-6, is DTGVSQNPRHKITKRGQNVTFRCDPISEHNRLYWYRQTLGQGPEFLTYFQNEAQLEKSRLLSDRFSAERPKGSFSTLEIQRTEQGDSAMYLCASSLVGDKEPLHFGNGTRLTVT.

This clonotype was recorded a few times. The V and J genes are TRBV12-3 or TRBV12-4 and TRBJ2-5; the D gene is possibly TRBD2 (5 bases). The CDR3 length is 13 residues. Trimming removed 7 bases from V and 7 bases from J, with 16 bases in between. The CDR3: CASTKGSMVTQYF. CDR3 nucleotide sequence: TGTGCCAGCACTAAAGGGAGCATGGTGACCCAGTACTTC.

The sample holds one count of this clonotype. This chain's CDR3 is CASSLSGINTEAFF. CDR3 sequence (DNA): TGCGCCAGCAGCTTGAGTGGGATTAACACTGAAGCTTTCTTT. The rearrangement joins TRBV5-1 to TRBJ1-1; D is unresolved. This CDR3 spans 14 amino acids. Germline V gives CDR1 SGHRS, CDR2 YFSETQ. The V end lost 1 base, the J end lost 2 bases, and 9 bases lay between the germline ends.

The CDR3 nucleotides are TGCGCCAGCAGTGAGTTGCCCGCTGAAGCTTTCTTT. Translation: CASSELPAEAFF. The genes are TRBV10-2 and TRBJ1-1; D call uncertain. The V gene lost 1 base and the J gene lost 6 bases, with 6 bases spanning the gap. This CDR3 contains 12 residues. Germline CDR1 and CDR2: WSHSY and SAAADI.

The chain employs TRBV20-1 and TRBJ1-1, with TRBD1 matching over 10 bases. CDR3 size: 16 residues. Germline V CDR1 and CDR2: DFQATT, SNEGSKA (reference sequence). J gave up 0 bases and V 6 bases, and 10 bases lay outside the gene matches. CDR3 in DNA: TGCAGTGCCCGGACAGGGGGGAAAACAGTGAACACTGAAGCTTTCTTT. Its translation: CSARTGGKTVNTEAFF.

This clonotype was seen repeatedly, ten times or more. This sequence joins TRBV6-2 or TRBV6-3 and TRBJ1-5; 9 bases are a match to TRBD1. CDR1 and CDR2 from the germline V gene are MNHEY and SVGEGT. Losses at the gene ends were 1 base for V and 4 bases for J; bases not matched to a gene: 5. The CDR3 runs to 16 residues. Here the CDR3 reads CASSYLLGQGNQPQHF. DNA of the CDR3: TGTGCCAGCAGTTACTTGCTGGGACAGGGTAATCAGCCCCAGCATTTT.

The CDR3: CASSSQGARNSPLHF. DNA of the CDR3: TGTGCCAGCAGCTCACAGGGGGCGCGGAATTCACCCCTCCACTTT. The gene calls are TRBV28 and TRBJ1-6; 9 bases match TRBD1. The CDR3 has 15 residues. V gave up 6 bases and J gave up 7 bases; unmatched junction bases: 7. Looked up from germline, CDR1 is MDHEN and CDR2 is SYDVKM.

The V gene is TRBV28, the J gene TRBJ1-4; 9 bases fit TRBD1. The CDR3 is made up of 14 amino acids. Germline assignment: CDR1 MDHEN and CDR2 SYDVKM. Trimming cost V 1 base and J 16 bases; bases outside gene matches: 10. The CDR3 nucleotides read TGTGCCAGCAGTTTATTACAGGGGGCAGGGAATAGGTTTTTT. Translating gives CASSLLQGAGNRFF. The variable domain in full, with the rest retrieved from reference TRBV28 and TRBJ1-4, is DVKVTQSSRYLVKRTGEKVFLECVQDMDHENMFWYRQDPGLGLRLIYFSYDVKMKEKGDIPEGYSVSREKKERFSLILESASTNQTSMYLCASSLLQGAGNRFFGSGTQLSVL.

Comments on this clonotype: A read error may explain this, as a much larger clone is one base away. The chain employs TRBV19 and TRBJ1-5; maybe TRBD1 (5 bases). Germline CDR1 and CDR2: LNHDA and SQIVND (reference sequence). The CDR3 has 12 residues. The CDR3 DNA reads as TGTGCCAGTAACCAGGGCCTAGGACCCCGGCATTTT. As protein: CASNQGLGPRHF.

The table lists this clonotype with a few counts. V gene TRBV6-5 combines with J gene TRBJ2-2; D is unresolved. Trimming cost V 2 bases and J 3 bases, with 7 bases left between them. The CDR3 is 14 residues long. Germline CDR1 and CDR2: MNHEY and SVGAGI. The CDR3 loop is CASSYRLDTGELFF. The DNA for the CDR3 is TGTGCCAGCAGTTACAGGCTAGACACCGGGGAGCTGTTTTTT.

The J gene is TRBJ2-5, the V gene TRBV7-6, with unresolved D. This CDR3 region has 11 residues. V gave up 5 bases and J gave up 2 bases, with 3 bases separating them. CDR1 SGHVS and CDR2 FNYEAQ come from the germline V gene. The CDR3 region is CASSRQETQYF. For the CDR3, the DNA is TGTGCCAGCAGCCGACAAGAGACCCAGTACTTC.

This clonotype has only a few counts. The CDR3 DNA follows: TGTGCTAGTGGTAGCGGCAGGGGGCTCACTGAAGCTTTCTTT. It is translated as CASGSGRGLTEAFF. This rearrangement joins TRBV12-5 to TRBJ1-1; TRBD1 agrees at 8 bases. Trimming at V came to 5 bases and at J to 4 bases, leaving 6 bases not matched to a gene. The CDR3 has 14 amino acids. The V gene's germline CDR1 is LGHNT and CDR2 FRNRAP.

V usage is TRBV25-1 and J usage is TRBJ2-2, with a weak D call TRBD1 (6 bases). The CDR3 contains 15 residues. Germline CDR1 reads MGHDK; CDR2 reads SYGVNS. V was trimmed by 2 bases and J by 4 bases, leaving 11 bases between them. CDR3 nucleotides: TGTGCCAGCAGTGAACTCGACAGGCTCACCGGGGAGCTGTTTTTT. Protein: CASSELDRLTGELFF.

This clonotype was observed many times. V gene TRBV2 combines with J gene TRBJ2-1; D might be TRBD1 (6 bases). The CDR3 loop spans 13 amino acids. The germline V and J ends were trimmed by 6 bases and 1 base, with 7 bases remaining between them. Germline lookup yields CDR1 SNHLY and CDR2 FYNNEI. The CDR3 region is CASSGQSYNEQFF. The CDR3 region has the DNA TGTGCCAGCAGCGGACAGTCCTACAATGAGCAGTTCTTC.

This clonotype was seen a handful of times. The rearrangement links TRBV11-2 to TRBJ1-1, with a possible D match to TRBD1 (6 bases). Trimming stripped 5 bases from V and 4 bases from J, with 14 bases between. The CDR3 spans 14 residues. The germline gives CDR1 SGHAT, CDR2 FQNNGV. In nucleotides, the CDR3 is TGTGCCAGCAGCACCAGGGGCCATGCCACTGAAGCTTTCTTT. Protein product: CASSTRGHATEAFF.

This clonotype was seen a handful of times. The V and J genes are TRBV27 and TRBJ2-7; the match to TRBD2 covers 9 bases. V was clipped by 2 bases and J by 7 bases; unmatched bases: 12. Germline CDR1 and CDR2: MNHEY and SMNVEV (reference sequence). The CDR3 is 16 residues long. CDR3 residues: CASSLTPAGGSREQYF. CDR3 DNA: TGTGCCAGCAGTTTAACTCCCGCGGGGGGGTCTCGGGAGCAGTACTTC.

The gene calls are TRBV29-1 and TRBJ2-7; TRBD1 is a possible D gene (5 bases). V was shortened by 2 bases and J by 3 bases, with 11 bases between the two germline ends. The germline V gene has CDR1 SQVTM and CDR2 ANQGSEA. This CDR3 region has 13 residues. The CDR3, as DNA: TGCAGCGTTGAAAGTGACAGCGACTACGAGCAGTACTTC. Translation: CSVESDSDYEQYF.

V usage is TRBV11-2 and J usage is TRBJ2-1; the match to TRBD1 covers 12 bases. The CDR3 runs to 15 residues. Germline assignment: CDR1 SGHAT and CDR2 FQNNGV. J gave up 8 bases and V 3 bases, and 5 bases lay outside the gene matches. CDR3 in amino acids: CASSFRDRGLDEQFF. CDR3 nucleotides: TGTGCCAGCAGCTTTCGGGACAGGGGGCTCGATGAGCAGTTCTTC. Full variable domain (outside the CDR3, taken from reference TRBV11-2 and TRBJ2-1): EAGVAQSPRYKIIEKRQSVAFWCNPISGHATLYWYQQILGQGPKLLIQFQNNGVVDDSQLPKDRFSAERLKGVDSTLKIQPAKLEDSAVYLCASSFRDRGLDEQFFGPGTRLTVL.

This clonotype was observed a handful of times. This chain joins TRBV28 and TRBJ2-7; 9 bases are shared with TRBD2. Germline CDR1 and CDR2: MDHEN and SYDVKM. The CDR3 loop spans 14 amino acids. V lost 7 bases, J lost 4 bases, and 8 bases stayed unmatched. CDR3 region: CASKGTSGPYEQYF. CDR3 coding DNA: TGTGCCAGCAAAGGTACTAGCGGGCCTTACGAGCAGTACTTC.

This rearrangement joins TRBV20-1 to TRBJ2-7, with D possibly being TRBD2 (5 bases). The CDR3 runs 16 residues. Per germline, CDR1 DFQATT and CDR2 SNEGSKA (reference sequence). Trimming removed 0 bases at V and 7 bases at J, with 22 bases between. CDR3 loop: CSARDRGRSTGTEQYF. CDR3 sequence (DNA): TGCAGTGCTAGAGACCGGGGTAGGTCTACCGGTACGGAGCAGTACTTC.

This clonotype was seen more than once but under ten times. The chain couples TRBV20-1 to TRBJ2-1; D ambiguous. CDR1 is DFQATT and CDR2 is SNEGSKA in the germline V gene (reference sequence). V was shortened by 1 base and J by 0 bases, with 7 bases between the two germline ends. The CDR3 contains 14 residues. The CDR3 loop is CSARAGLSYNEQFF. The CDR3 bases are TGCAGTGCTAGAGCGGGTCTCTCCTACAATGAGCAGTTCTTC.